A single sample is the source of the 24 T cell receptor beta chains below, sequenced in a study of OX40 agonist ivuxolimab in advanced cancers. Sequencing used immunoSEQ multiplex PCR; TCRdb keeps in-frame clones, though not all of them. The sample includes about 48,000 clones, about 88% of them seen just once. The specimen was CD4+ or CD8+ T cells sorted from blood, collected in a trial of the OX40 agonist ivuxolimab. All receptors come from an adult with an advanced solid tumor such as melanoma, head and neck, liver or kidney cancer.

The V gene is TRBV6-1, the J gene TRBJ1-6, with D maybe TRBD1 (6 bases). The CDR3 is made up of 20 amino acids. V was clipped by 2 bases and J by 9 bases, with 29 bases between them. From germline, CDR1 is MNHNS and CDR2 SASEGT. The CDR3: CASSEKEALQGVYLFSPLHF. The CDR3 nucleotides read TGTGCCAGCAGTGAAAAGGAGGCCCTACAGGGCGTGTACTTGTTTTCACCCCTCCACTTT.

The chain joins TRBV7-3 to TRBJ2-5, with D tentatively TRBD2 (5 bases). Per germline, CDR1 SGHTA and CDR2 FQGTGA. CDR3 length: 14 residues. V was cut by 5 bases and J by 2 bases, with 12 bases left in between. The CDR3 loop is CASSPTREQETQYF. In DNA, the CDR3 is TGTGCCAGCAGCCCTACTAGAGAACAAGAGACCCAGTACTTC.

The rearrangement joins TRBV19 to TRBJ1-1; D gene ambiguous. The CDR3 consists of 17 residues. V dropped 1 base and J dropped 0 bases, with 15 bases sitting between them. In germline, CDR1 is LNHDA, CDR2 SQIVND (reference sequence). In DNA, the CDR3 is TGTGCCAGTAGTATAGTGTGGACGGTCAACATGAACACTGAAGCTTTCTTT. Translating it yields CASSIVWTVNMNTEAFF.

The chain couples TRBV6-4 to TRBJ2-3, with 9 nucleotides matching TRBD2. Germline CDR1 MRHNA, CDR2 SNTAGT. This CDR3 has 16 amino acids. Trimming took 0 bases from V and 5 from J; bases not matched to a gene: 6. CDR3 loop: CASSDSWTSEVDTQYF. In nucleotides, the CDR3 is TGTGCCAGCAGTGACTCGTGGACTAGCGAGGTAGATACGCAGTATTTT.

This clone is a singleton in its sample. J is TRBJ2-7 and V is TRBV11-2; 9 nucleotides match TRBD1. The CDR3 spans 14 residues. From germline, CDR1 is SGHAT and CDR2 FQNNGV. V trimming: 3 bases; J trimming: 2 bases; junction bases outside the gene matches: 2. The CDR3 nucleotides are TGTGCCAGCAGCTTGACAGGGGGAACCTACGAGCAGTACTTC. This encodes CASSLTGGTYEQYF.

V gene TRBV18 combines with J gene TRBJ2-1, with 7 bases matching TRBD1. The CDR3 has 13 residues. V shed 4 bases and J 6 bases; nucleotides not matched to a gene: 3. Germline CDR1 is KGHSH and CDR2 is LQKENI. The chain's CDR3 is CASSRGQVNEQFF. In nucleotides, the CDR3 is TGTGCCAGCTCACGCGGACAGGTCAATGAGCAGTTCTTC. Looking up the rest from reference TRBV18 and TRBJ2-1 gives the full variable domain: NAGVMQNPRHLVRRRGQEARLRCSPMKGHSHVYWYRQLPEEGLKFMVYLQKENIIDESGMPKERFSAEFPKEGPSILRIQQVVRGDSAAYFCASSRGQVNEQFFGPGTRLTVL.

This clone was counted once. The chain employs TRBV7-8 and TRBJ1-5; maybe TRBD1 (6 bases). Trimming took 2 bases from V and 3 from J, leaving 17 bases between them. Germline CDR1 SGHVS, CDR2 FQNEAQ. This CDR3 spans 17 amino acids. The DNA of the CDR3 is TGTGCCAGCAGCTTAAATTTTTTTAGGACAGACAATCAGCCCCAGCATTTT. Translation gives CASSLNFFRTDNQPQHF.

J is TRBJ2-3 and V is TRBV5-4, with 9 bases that match TRBD2. The germline V gene has CDR1 SGHNT and CDR2 YYREEE (reference sequence). V shed 3 bases, J shed 1 base, and the junction held 12 bases outside the gene matches. The CDR3 is 18 amino acids. This CDR3 is CASSSTGTSSAGTDTQYF. The CDR3 DNA is TGTGCCAGCAGCTCAACCGGGACTAGCTCGGCAGGCACAGATACGCAGTATTTT.

V usage is TRBV29-1 and J usage is TRBJ1-2, with a possible D match to TRBD1 (5 bases). Trimming shortened V by 8 bases and J by 6 bases, and 13 bases separated the two germline ends. CDR3 size: 11 residues. Germline-derived CDR1 and CDR2 are SQVTM and ANQGSEA. The CDR3 loop reads CSIRDVDGYTF. CDR3 bases: TGCAGCATCAGGGACGTAGATGGCTACACCTTC.

The rearrangement links TRBV30 to TRBJ1-3; D remains unclear. Germline values: CDR1 GTSNPN, CDR2 SVGIG (reference sequence). The CDR3 is 16 amino acids. Trimming shortened V by 2 bases and J by 0 bases, and 14 bases separated the two germline ends. CDR3 bases: TGTGCCTGGAGTCCGAGCCTGGTCCCCTCTGGAAACACCATATATTTT. As protein: CAWSPSLVPSGNTIYF.

The V and J genes are TRBV7-8 and TRBJ2-5; D unresolved. CDR3 length equals 13 residues. Trimming took off 1 base at V and 5 bases at J, with 8 bases between the two ends. Germline V gene data show CDR1 as SGHVS and CDR2 as FQNEAQ. The CDR3 DNA follows: TGTGCCAGCAGCTTAGGGGAAGAGGAGACCCAGTACTTC. Translating it yields CASSLGEEETQYF.

The chain combines TRBV7-9 with TRBJ1-1; a possible D gene is TRBD1 (6 bases). V lost 5 bases and J lost 4, with 17 bases in between. Germline lookup yields CDR1 SEHNR and CDR2 FQNEAQ (reference sequence). This CDR3 is 15 amino acids long. CDR3 region: CASSAPEKGGTEAFF. The CDR3 nucleotides are TGTGCCAGCAGCGCACCGGAAAAAGGGGGCACTGAAGCTTTCTTT.

J is TRBJ2-2 and V is TRBV27; D is possibly TRBD1 (6 bases). The CDR3 contains 14 residues. From germline, CDR1 is MNHEY and CDR2 SMNVEV (reference sequence). V gave up 1 base and J gave up 7 bases, with 10 bases separating them. The CDR3 loop reads CASSLFRGHGELFF. The DNA for the CDR3 is TGTGCCAGCAGTTTATTCAGGGGCCACGGGGAGCTGTTTTTT.

V usage is TRBV10-3 and J usage is TRBJ2-2; 13 bases are shared with TRBD2. CDR3 length equals 17 residues. With V trimmed by 5 bases and J by 5 bases, 8 bases remained unmatched. The V gene's germline CDR1 is ENHRY and CDR2 SYGVKD. Here the CDR3 reads CAISPGTSGKGTGELFF. The CDR3 region has the DNA TGTGCCATCAGTCCTGGGACTAGCGGGAAGGGGACCGGGGAGCTGTTTTTT.

The chain joins TRBV4-3 to TRBJ2-5; 13 bases are shared with TRBD2. The length of the CDR3 is 18 residues. Germline V gives CDR1 LGHNA, CDR2 YSLEER. J was trimmed by 2 bases and V by 1 base; bases with no gene match: 7. The CDR3 DNA reads as TGCGCCAGCAGCCAAGTTACTAGCGGGGGGGCCATACAAGAGACCCAGTACTTC. It yields the protein CASSQVTSGGAIQETQYF.

The CDR3 protein is CATSRDSETQYF. The CDR3 bases are TGTGCCACCAGCAGAGATTCCGAGACCCAGTACTTC. The gene calls are TRBV15 and TRBJ2-5; unclear D gene. Trimming removed 0 bases at V and 5 bases at J, with 4 bases between. Germline V gene lookup returns CDR1 LNHNV and CDR2 YYDKDF (reference sequence). The CDR3 totals 12 residues.

The genes are TRBV9 and TRBJ2-2, with D unclear. CDR1 and CDR2 from the germline V gene are SGDLS and YYNGEE. V dropped 7 bases and J dropped 0 bases, with 10 bases sitting between them. The CDR3 sequence is 14 residues long. The DNA of the CDR3 is TGTGCCAGCGCCGCCAGACCGAACACCGGGGAGCTGTTTTTT. This encodes CASAARPNTGELFF.

This clone was counted only a few times. The chain uses TRBV28 and TRBJ2-3; 7 bases are shared with TRBD2. This CDR3 has 19 residues. Trimming cost V 3 bases and J 5 bases; bases outside gene matches: 20. Germline V gene data show CDR1 as MDHEN and CDR2 as SYDVKM. The DNA of the CDR3 is TGTGCCAGCAGTTTCGAAGCGGGGAAGTTGTGGGTGGGTGGAGATACGCAGTATTTT. Protein product: CASSFEAGKLWVGGDTQYF.

The chain uses TRBV2 and TRBJ1-2, with TRBD1 as a possible D gene (5 bases). The length of the CDR3 is 16 residues. Germline lookup yields CDR1 SNHLY and CDR2 FYNNEI. V was shortened by 7 bases and J by 5 bases, with 23 bases between the two germline ends. The CDR3 bases are TGTGCCAGCACGAAAGAGGGGTTAAACGCGATGTATGGCTACACCTTC. It yields the protein CASTKEGLNAMYGYTF. Combining the CDR3 with reference TRBV2 and TRBJ1-2 gives the whole variable domain EPEVTQTPSHQVTQMGQEVILRCVPISNHLYFYWYRQILGQKVEFLVSFYNNEISEKSEIFDDQFSVERPDGSNFTLKIRSTKLEDSAMYFCASTKEGLNAMYGYTFGSGTRLTVV.

This clone was picked up a small number of times. The chain combines TRBV7-9 with TRBJ1-5, with TRBD1 identical over 9 bases. Germline values: CDR1 SEHNR, CDR2 FQNEAQ (reference sequence). CDR3 length: 15 residues. The junction had 3 bases not matched to a gene; V was cut back by 2 bases and J by 4 bases. The CDR3 sequence is CASSLTGGLNQPQHF. CDR3 nucleotides: TGTGCCAGCAGCTTAACAGGGGGCCTGAATCAGCCCCAGCATTTT.

The chain combines TRBV4-1 with TRBJ2-7, with TRBD2 matching over 9 bases. V lost 1 base to trimming and J lost 0 bases; unmatched junction nucleotides: 1. Germline V lookup: CDR1 MGHRA, CDR2 YSYEKL. The CDR3 contains 15 residues. The CDR3, as DNA: TGCGCCAGCAGCCAAGGGACTAGCGCCTCCTACGAGCAGTACTTC. This gives the protein CASSQGTSASYEQYF.

A few counts support this clone. The genes are TRBV7-9 and TRBJ1-1; D not resolved. The CDR3 has 13 residues. Germline V gives CDR1 SEHNR, CDR2 FQNEAQ (reference sequence). The V end was cut by 1 base, the J end by 5 bases, with 8 bases between. The CDR3 DNA is TGTGCCAGCAGCTTAGTGGTCCAGACTGAAGCTTTCTTT. It translates to CASSLVVQTEAFF.

The V call is TRBV5-1, the J call TRBJ2-3, with D uncertain. V was cut by 0 bases and J by 4 bases, with 6 bases left in between. The CDR3 sequence is 13 residues long. Germline V CDR1 and CDR2: SGHRS, YFSETQ. The CDR3 is CASSLETPDTQYF. The CDR3, as DNA: TGCGCCAGCAGCTTGGAAACACCAGATACGCAGTATTTT. Together with reference TRBV5-1 and TRBJ2-3, the CDR3 gives the full variable domain: KAGVTQTPRYLIKTRGQQVTLSCSPISGHRSVSWYQQTPGQGLQFLFEYFSETQRNKGNFPGRFSGRQFSNSRSEMNVSTLELGDSALYLCASSLETPDTQYFGPGTRLTVL.

The V and J genes are TRBV19 and TRBJ2-3, with 10 bases aligning to TRBD2. This CDR3 spans 15 amino acids. The V segment lost 6 bases and the J segment 2 bases; nucleotides outside the gene matches: 5. Per germline, CDR1 LNHDA and CDR2 SQIVND (reference sequence). CDR3 nucleotides: TGTGCCAGTAGGGCTAGCGGGAGCCCCACAGATACGCAGTATTTT. Amino acid sequence: CASRASGSPTDTQYF.